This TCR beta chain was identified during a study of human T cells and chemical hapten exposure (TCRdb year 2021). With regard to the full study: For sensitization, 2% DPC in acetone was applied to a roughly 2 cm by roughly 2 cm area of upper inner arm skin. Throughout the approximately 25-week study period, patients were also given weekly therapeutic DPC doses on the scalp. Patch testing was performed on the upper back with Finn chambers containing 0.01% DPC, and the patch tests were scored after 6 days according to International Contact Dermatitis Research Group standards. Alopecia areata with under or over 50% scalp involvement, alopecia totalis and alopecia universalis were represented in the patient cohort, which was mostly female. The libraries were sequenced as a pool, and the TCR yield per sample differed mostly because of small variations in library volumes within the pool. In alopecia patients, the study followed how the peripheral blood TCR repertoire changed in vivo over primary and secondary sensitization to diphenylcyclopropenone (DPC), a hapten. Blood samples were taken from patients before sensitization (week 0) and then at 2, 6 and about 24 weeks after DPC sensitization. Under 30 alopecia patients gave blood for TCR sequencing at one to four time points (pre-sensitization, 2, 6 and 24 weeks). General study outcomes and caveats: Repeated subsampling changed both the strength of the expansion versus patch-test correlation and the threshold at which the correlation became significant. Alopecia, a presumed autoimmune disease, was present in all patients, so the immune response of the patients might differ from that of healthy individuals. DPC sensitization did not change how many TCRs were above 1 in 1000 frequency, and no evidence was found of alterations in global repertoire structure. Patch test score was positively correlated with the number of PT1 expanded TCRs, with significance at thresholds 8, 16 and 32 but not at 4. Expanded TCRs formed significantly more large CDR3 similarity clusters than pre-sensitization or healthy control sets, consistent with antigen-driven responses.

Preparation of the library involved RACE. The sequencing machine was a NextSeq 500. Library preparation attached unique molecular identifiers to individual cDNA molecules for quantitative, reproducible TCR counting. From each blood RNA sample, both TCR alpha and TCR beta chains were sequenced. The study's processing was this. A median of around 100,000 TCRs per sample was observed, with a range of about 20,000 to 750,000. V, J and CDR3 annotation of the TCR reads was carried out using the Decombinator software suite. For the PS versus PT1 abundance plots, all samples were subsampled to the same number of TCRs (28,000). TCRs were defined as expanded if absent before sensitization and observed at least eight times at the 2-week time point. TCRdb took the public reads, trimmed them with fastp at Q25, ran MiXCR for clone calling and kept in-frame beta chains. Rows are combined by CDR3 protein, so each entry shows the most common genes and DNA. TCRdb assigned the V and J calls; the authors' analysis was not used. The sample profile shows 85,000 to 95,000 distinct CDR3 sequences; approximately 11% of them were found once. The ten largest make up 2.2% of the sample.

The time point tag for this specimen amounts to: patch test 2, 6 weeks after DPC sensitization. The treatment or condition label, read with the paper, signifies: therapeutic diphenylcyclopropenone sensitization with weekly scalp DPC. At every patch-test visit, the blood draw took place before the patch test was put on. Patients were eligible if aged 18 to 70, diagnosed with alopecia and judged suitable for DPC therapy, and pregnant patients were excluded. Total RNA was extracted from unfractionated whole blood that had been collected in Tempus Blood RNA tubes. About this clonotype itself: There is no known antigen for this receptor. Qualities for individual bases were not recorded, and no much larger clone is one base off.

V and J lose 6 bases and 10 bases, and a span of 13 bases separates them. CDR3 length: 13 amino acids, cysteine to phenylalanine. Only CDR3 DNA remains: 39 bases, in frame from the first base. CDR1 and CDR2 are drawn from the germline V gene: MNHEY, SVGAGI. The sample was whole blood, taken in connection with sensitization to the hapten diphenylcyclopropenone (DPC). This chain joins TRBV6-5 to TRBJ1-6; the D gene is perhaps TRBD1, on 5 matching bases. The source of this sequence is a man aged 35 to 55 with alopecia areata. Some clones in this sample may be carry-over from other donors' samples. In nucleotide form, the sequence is TGTGCCAGCAGGCGGGCCGGGGGGTCACCCCTCCACTTT. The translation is CASRRAGGSPLHF.